The 24 T cell receptor beta chains in this list originate from one sample, sequenced in a study of T cell responses to AZD1222 COVID-19 vaccine. Repertoires were generated with immunoSEQ multiplex PCR, while TCRdb's copy carries only in-frame clones and drops some. Among around 150,000 clones, more than 75% were seen once, and the ten largest hold about 4%. This material consisted of peripheral blood, taken on day 0 of AZD1222 vaccination. These receptors originate from an adult in good health.

The chain links TRBV19 to TRBJ1-5; D call uncertain. Trimming stripped 5 bases from V and 9 bases from J, with 14 bases between. The CDR3 has 13 amino acids. From germline, CDR1 is LNHDA and CDR2 SQIVND (reference sequence). The CDR3: CASSAPDRRPQHF. The CDR3 coding sequence is TGTGCCAGTAGTGCCCCCGACCGGAGGCCCCAGCATTTT.

The genes are TRBV28 and TRBJ1-5; 9 bases align to TRBD1. Per germline, CDR1 MDHEN and CDR2 SYDVKM. The CDR3 consists of 18 residues. With 2 bases clipped from V and 7 bases from J, the junction kept 15 bases outside the gene matches. The CDR3 DNA reads as TGTGCCAGCAGTTTACCGGGGGGGACAGGGTTCGGTCGGCAGCCCCAGCATTTT. Protein product: CASSLPGGTGFGRQPQHF.

This chain links TRBV30 with TRBJ1-2, with 7 bases fitting TRBD1. This CDR3 region has 14 residues. CDR1 and CDR2 from the germline V gene are GTSNPN and SVGIG (reference sequence). V lost 2 bases to trimming and J lost 6 bases; unmatched junction nucleotides: 9. The CDR3 region is CAWSYSTGWDGYTF. DNA of the CDR3: TGTGCCTGGAGTTATTCGACAGGGTGGGATGGCTACACCTTC.

The J gene is TRBJ2-3, the V gene TRBV9; perhaps TRBD2 as D (6 bases). V was cut by 0 bases and J by 2 bases, with 16 bases left in between. CDR1 and CDR2 from the germline V gene are SGDLS and YYNGEE. CDR3 length: 17 residues. The CDR3 sequence is CASSVALGGTLTDTQYF. DNA of the CDR3: TGTGCCAGCAGCGTAGCCCTTGGGGGGACCCTCACAGATACGCAGTATTTT.

This sequence joins TRBV2 and TRBJ2-2; possible D gene TRBD1, 5 bases. V was shortened by 7 bases and J by 7 bases, with 16 bases between the two germline ends. The CDR3 totals 14 residues. The germline gives CDR1 SNHLY, CDR2 FYNNEI. The CDR3 reads CASNFAQGNGELFF. In nucleotides, the CDR3 is TGTGCCAGCAACTTTGCCCAGGGAAACGGGGAGCTGTTTTTT.

The chain couples TRBV6-5 to TRBJ2-2; TRBD1 matches at 8 bases. V lost 10 bases to trimming and J lost 0 bases; unmatched junction nucleotides: 4. This CDR3 has 14 residues. The germline gives CDR1 MNHEY, CDR2 SVGAGI. CDR3 sequence: CAIMTGANTGELFF. CDR3 coding DNA: TGTGCCATCATGACAGGGGCGAACACCGGGGAGCTGTTTTTT.

The chain carries TRBV7-9 and TRBJ2-1; D assignment may be TRBD1 or TRBD2 (5 bases each). Trimming left V 5 bases short and J 10 bases short, with 12 bases between. CDR3 size: 12 residues. The V gene's germline CDR1 is SEHNR and CDR2 FQNEAQ (reference sequence). CDR3 residues: CASSPGAKEQFF. As DNA, the CDR3 is TGTGCCAGCAGCCCCGGGGCGAAAGAGCAGTTCTTC.

V usage is TRBV9 and J usage is TRBJ1-2, with 10 bases that match TRBD1. The V gene's germline CDR1 is SGDLS and CDR2 YYNGEE. V dropped 5 bases and J dropped 7; count of bases not matched to a gene: 14. The CDR3 length is 16 residues. CDR3 coding DNA: TGTGCCAGCAGTTCCTTTGGGGACAGGGGAGAGAGTGGCTACACCTTC. Amino acid sequence: CASSSFGDRGESGYTF.

The rearrangement joins TRBV7-2 to TRBJ1-2, with a weak D call TRBD1 (6 bases). V dropped 7 bases and J dropped 8 bases, with 23 bases sitting between them. The CDR3 runs to 15 residues. Germline CDR1 reads SGHTA; CDR2 reads FQGNSA. This CDR3 is CASIPPRGYHGGYTF. CDR3 bases: TGTGCCAGCATCCCTCCGAGGGGGTATCATGGCGGCTACACCTTC.

The chain employs TRBV19 and TRBJ1-5; D gene ambiguous. The CDR3 has 12 amino acids. The germline CDR1 and CDR2 sequences are LNHDA and SQIVND (reference sequence). Trimming stripped 6 bases from V and 10 bases from J, with 13 bases between. Here the CDR3 reads CASRYGLDPQHF. The CDR3 DNA is TGTGCCAGTAGGTATGGACTCGACCCCCAGCATTTT.

This clone was seen only a few times. V gene TRBV2 combines with J gene TRBJ1-2; D gene uncertain. Trimming removed 0 bases from V and 4 bases from J, with 12 bases in between. The CDR3 is made up of 15 amino acids. The germline V gene has CDR1 SNHLY and CDR2 FYNNEI. Here the CDR3 reads CASSEAREQIYGYTF. The CDR3 coding sequence is TGTGCCAGCAGTGAAGCTCGAGAACAGATCTATGGCTACACCTTC.

V is TRBV28 and J is TRBJ1-2, with TRBD1 identical over 8 bases. With V trimmed by 6 bases and J by 5 bases, 8 bases remained unmatched. Germline V lookup: CDR1 MDHEN, CDR2 SYDVKM. There are 14 residues in the CDR3. CDR3 sequence reads: CASSPPDREYGYTF. The CDR3 DNA is TGTGCCAGCAGCCCCCCGGACAGGGAATATGGCTACACCTTC.

Only a few counts were recorded for this clone. V is TRBV7-8 and J is TRBJ2-2, with D possibly called TRBD1 or TRBD2 (5 bases each). Germline CDR1 is SGHVS and CDR2 is FQNEAQ. The germline V and J ends were trimmed by 6 bases and 0 bases, with 14 bases remaining between them. This CDR3 is 16 amino acids long. CDR3 amino acids: CASRRPGQTNTGELFF. In DNA form, the CDR3 reads TGTGCCAGCAGACGCCCGGGGCAGACGAACACCGGGGAGCTGTTTTTT. Full variable domain (rest looked up from reference TRBV7-8 and TRBJ2-2): GAGVSQSPRYKVAKRGQDVALRCDPISGHVSLFWYQQALGQGPEFLTYFQNEAQLDKSGLPSDRFFAERPEGSVSTLKIQRTQQEDSAVYLCASRRPGQTNTGELFFGEGSRLTVL.

The chain carries TRBV5-1 and TRBJ1-1, with a possible D match to TRBD1 (6 bases). Per germline, CDR1 SGHRS and CDR2 YFSETQ. V lost 4 bases and J lost 5, with 12 bases in between. This CDR3 contains 13 residues. CDR3 protein: CASSPQGLTEAFF. The DNA for the CDR3 is TGCGCCAGCAGCCCTCAGGGGTTGACTGAAGCTTTCTTT.

V usage is TRBV14 and J usage is TRBJ2-3; the D call may be TRBD1 or TRBD2 (5 bases each). The CDR3 length is 13 residues. Germline loops: CDR1 SGHDN, CDR2 FVKESK. Trimming stripped 1 base from V and 14 bases from J, with 16 bases between. CDR3 nucleotides: TGTGCCAGCAGCCAAGTTGGGGACCCAGCGGTGTATTTT. Translating gives CASSQVGDPAVYF. Using reference TRBV14 and TRBJ2-3 for the parts outside the CDR3, the full variable domain is EAGVTQFPSHSVIEKGQTVTLRCDPISGHDNLYWYRRVMGKEIKFLLHFVKESKQDESGMPNNRFLAERTGGTYSTLKVQPAELEDSGVYFCASSQVGDPAVYFGPGTRLTVL.

The chain is built from TRBV6-5 and TRBJ1-2, with 8 bases matching TRBD1. CDR3 size: 15 residues. V lost 2 bases to trimming and J lost 0 bases; unmatched junction nucleotides: 2. CDR1 and CDR2 (germline): MNHEY, SVGAGI. CDR3 region: CASSYQTGANYGYTF. Written as DNA, the CDR3 is TGTGCCAGCAGTTACCAGACAGGGGCTAACTATGGCTACACCTTC.

This clone was recorded a few times. The chain couples TRBV19 to TRBJ2-7; TRBD2 matches at 8 bases. V trimming: 5 bases; J trimming: 7 bases; junction bases outside the gene matches: 7. This CDR3 contains 13 residues. CDR1 is LNHDA, CDR2 SQIVND, per germline (reference sequence). The CDR3 nucleotides are TGTGCCAGTAGTGGGACTAGTCTGAGGGAGCAGTACTTC. It encodes CASSGTSLREQYF.

With respect to this clone: This same CDR3 is encoded by further DNA sequences in the sample. The chain has TRBV6-5 and TRBJ1-4; perhaps TRBD1 as D (6 bases). V was cut by 2 bases and J by 0 bases, with 7 bases left in between. CDR3 size: 15 residues. The germline gives CDR1 MNHEY, CDR2 SVGAGI. The CDR3 loop reads CASSYEGATNEKLFF. The CDR3 region has the DNA TGTGCCAGCAGTTACGAGGGGGCAACTAATGAAAAACTGTTTTTT.

The chain has TRBV6-5 and TRBJ1-4; TRBD1 matches 8 bases. J gave up 8 bases and V 1 base, and 9 bases lay outside the gene matches. Germline loops: CDR1 MNHEY, CDR2 SVGAGI. The CDR3 sequence is 16 residues long. The CDR3 sequence: CASSYLPGGLNEKLFF. CDR3 DNA: TGTGCCAGCAGTTACTTACCAGGGGGCTTGAACGAAAAACTGTTTTTT.

The gene calls are TRBV7-9 and TRBJ1-5; D is undetermined. CDR1 and CDR2 from the germline V gene are SEHNR and FQNEAQ (reference sequence). The CDR3 loop spans 17 amino acids. The V end was cut by 1 base, the J end by 2 bases, with 15 bases between. The CDR3 loop is CASSLVSASEGNQPQHF. The CDR3 bases are TGTGCCAGCAGCTTAGTCTCGGCCTCTGAGGGCAATCAGCCCCAGCATTTT.

This clone showed up just once. V usage is TRBV4-2 and J usage is TRBJ1-3; D gene ambiguous. V lost 0 bases and J lost 0, with 6 bases in between. This CDR3 has 15 residues. Germline V gene sequence: CDR1 LGHNA, CDR2 YNFKEQ. The chain's CDR3 is CASSQEGASGNTIYF. In DNA form, the CDR3 reads TGTGCCAGCAGCCAAGAGGGAGCCTCTGGAAACACCATATATTTT.

V usage is TRBV28 and J usage is TRBJ1-2; 7 bases fit TRBD1. Germline-derived CDR1 and CDR2 are MDHEN and SYDVKM. The V and J ends lost 5 bases and 4 bases, in that order; junction bases with no gene match: 7. The CDR3 spans 14 residues. CDR3 amino acids: CASSRGGGGYGYTF. The CDR3 DNA follows: TGTGCCAGCAGTCGAGGAGGGGGCGGCTATGGCTACACCTTC.

V gene TRBV4-1 combines with J gene TRBJ1-5; D perhaps matches TRBD1 (6 bases). The CDR3 totals 15 residues. Germline CDR1 MGHRA, CDR2 YSYEKL. Between the trimmed V and J ends, which lost 0 bases and 6 bases, there was a span of 12 bases. CDR3 in amino acids: CASSQERGSSQPQHF. CDR3 bases: TGCGCCAGCAGCCAAGAGAGGGGGTCGTCTCAGCCCCAGCATTTT.

This clone was detected only a few times. The J gene is TRBJ1-2, the V gene TRBV19, with D possibly being TRBD1 (6 bases). The CDR3 spans 15 residues. Between the trimmed V and J ends, which lost 3 bases and 6 bases, there was a span of 17 bases. Germline V gives CDR1 LNHDA, CDR2 SQIVND (reference sequence). The chain's CDR3 is CASSIGQRGADGYTF. The DNA for the CDR3 is TGTGCCAGTAGTATCGGGCAACGGGGGGCAGATGGCTACACCTTC.